The sequence of this TCR beta chain was determined in a study of blood T cell repertoires in COVID-19. Study-wide background: COVID-19 samples from acute and convalescent phases originated in the United States, Italy and Spain. Nucleic acid was either cDNA or gDNA, and it came from T cells, B-cell-depleted T cells, or PBMCs.

Authors' analysis steps: By means of reference gene primer amplification, nucleated cell counts were estimated. Here immunoSEQ multiplex PCR was the method, and the copy in TCRdb shows in-frame clones only, minus some. That table is the source of V, J and clone size, and D and trimming were worked out from the DNA. This sample has over 150,000 clones, with approximately 86% found just once. CDR1 and CDR2 from the germline V gene are SGHAT and FQDESV (reference sequence). V was trimmed by 2 bases and J by 2 bases, leaving 13 bases between them. The CDR3 runs to 15 residues. The specimen sequenced was peripheral blood. This receptor was obtained from a man aged 45-65 years with active or convalescent COVID-19. This chain connects TRBV11-1 to TRBJ2-7, with D perhaps matching TRBD2 (6 bases). The CDR3 region has the DNA TGTGCCAGCAGCTTAAGCGCGGGGAACCCCTACGAGCAGTACTTC. Translating gives CASSLSAGNPYEQYF.